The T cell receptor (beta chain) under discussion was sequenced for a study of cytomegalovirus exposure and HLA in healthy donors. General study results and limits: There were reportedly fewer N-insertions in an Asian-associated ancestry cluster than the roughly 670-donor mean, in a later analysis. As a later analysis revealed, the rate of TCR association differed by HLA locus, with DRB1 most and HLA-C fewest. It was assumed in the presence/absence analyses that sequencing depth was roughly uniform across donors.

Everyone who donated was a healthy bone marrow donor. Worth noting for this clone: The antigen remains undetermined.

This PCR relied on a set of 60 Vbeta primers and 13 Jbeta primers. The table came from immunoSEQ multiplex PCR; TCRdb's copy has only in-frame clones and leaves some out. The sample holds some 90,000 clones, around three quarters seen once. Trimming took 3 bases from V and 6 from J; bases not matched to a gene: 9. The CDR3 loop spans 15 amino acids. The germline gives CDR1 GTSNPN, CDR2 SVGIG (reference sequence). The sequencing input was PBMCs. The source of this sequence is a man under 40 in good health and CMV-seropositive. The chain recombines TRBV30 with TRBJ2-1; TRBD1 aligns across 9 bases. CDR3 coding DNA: TGTGCCTGGAGCGAGGGGGGACAGGGCCGCAATGAGCAGTTCTTC. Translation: CAWSEGGQGRNEQFF.